The 29 T cell receptor beta chains presented below share a single source sample, sequenced in a study of T cells in localized non-small cell lung cancer. Sequencing was performed with immunoSEQ multiplex PCR; in TCRdb, only in-frame clones are kept and a portion is missing. The data contain approximately 2,500 clones, under 25% of them singletons. The sample was normal lung tissue next to the tumor, taken before any cancer treatment. Every receptor here comes from a man aged 35 to 69 with stage I squamous cell lung carcinoma.

The J gene is TRBJ1-2, the V gene TRBV5-1; D unresolved. The CDR3 has 14 residues. V gave up 0 bases and J gave up 2 bases, with 8 bases separating them. Germline CDR1 is SGHRS and CDR2 is YFSETQ. CDR3 sequence reads: CASSLAVGNYGYTF. CDR3 in DNA: TGCGCCAGCAGCTTGGCGGTGGGGAACTATGGCTACACCTTC.

This clone is deemed hyperexpanded. The CDR3 DNA follows: TGTGCCATCAGTGAGTCGAAGGACCCGGGCACAGATACGCAGTATTTT. This sequence encodes CAISESKDPGTDTQYF. The chain carries TRBV10-3 and TRBJ2-3; D remains ambiguous. The CDR3 is made up of 16 amino acids. The V gene's germline CDR1 is ENHRY and CDR2 SYGVKD. Between the trimmed V and J ends, which lost 0 bases and 1 base, there was a span of 11 bases.

This clone has only a few counts. The chain couples TRBV11-3 to TRBJ2-1; 7 nucleotides line up with TRBD1. CDR1 is SGHNT and CDR2 is YENEEA in the germline V gene. The V segment lost 5 bases and the J segment 6 bases; nucleotides outside the gene matches: 10. The CDR3 length is 15 residues. The CDR3 DNA follows: TGTGCCAGCAGCGCGACGACAGGGATCGGCAATGAGCAGTTCTTC. Amino acids: CASSATTGIGNEQFF.

The gene calls are TRBV18 and TRBJ1-1; D not certain. The V end lost 8 bases, the J end lost 3 bases, and 19 bases lay between the germline ends. Germline CDR1 and CDR2: KGHSH and LQKENI. This CDR3 region has 15 residues. The DNA for the CDR3 is TGTGCCAGCGCGCTTTTCGCAGGTAGGGACACTGAAGCTTTCTTT. Protein product: CASALFAGRDTEAFF. Variable domain in full (rest from reference TRBV18 and TRBJ1-1): NAGVMQNPRHLVRRRGQEARLRCSPMKGHSHVYWYRQLPEEGLKFMVYLQKENIIDESGMPKERFSAEFPKEGPSILRIQQVVRGDSAAYFCASALFAGRDTEAFFGQGTRLTVV.

In this sample, this clone turned up a few times. The chain uses TRBV11-3 and TRBJ2-7; 9 bases agree with TRBD1. The CDR3 is 15 amino acids. The germline gives CDR1 SGHNT, CDR2 YENEEA. The V gene end was trimmed by 3 bases and the J gene end by 4 bases; junction bases not matched to a gene: 7. The CDR3 bases are TGTGCCAGCAGCTTGGGGACAGGGATATATTACGAGCAGTACTTC. It specifies CASSLGTGIYYEQYF.

This clone appeared a few times. This chain's CDR3 is CASSSGQGFAQPQHF. CDR3 nucleotide sequence: TGTGCCAGCAGTTCCGGACAGGGTTTTGCTCAGCCCCAGCATTTT. The chain employs TRBV28 and TRBJ1-5; 8 bases map to TRBD1. The J segment lost 6 bases and the V segment lost 4 bases, leaving 8 bases of the junction unmatched. Germline CDR1 MDHEN, CDR2 SYDVKM. The CDR3 is 15 amino acids.

The chain couples TRBV12-5 to TRBJ1-1; the D is unclear. The CDR3 has 14 residues. With 3 bases removed from V and 0 bases from J, the gap between germline ends came to 8 bases. CDR1 LGHNT and CDR2 FRNRAP come from the germline V gene. The CDR3 DNA reads TGTGCTAGTGGTTTATCTGGCTTGAACACTGAAGCTTTCTTT. Protein: CASGLSGLNTEAFF.

This clone showed up just a few times. V gene TRBV18 combines with J gene TRBJ2-2; 9 bases line up with TRBD1. There are 20 residues in the CDR3. V shed 0 bases, J shed 5 bases, and the junction held 16 bases outside the gene matches. Germline V gene data show CDR1 as KGHSH and CDR2 as LQKENI. The CDR3 sequence: CASSPPVSWTGDSGTGELFF. Here the CDR3 DNA reads TGTGCCAGCTCACCACCCGTGTCGTGGACAGGGGATTCGGGAACCGGGGAGCTGTTTTTT.

CDR3: CASSYYAIYGYTF. The CDR3 DNA reads TGTGCCAGCAGTTACTATGCGATCTATGGCTACACCTTC. This chain connects TRBV6-8 to TRBJ1-2, with D hard to call. The CDR3 spans 13 residues. Between the trimmed V and J ends, which lost 1 base and 4 bases, there was a span of 7 bases. Germline V gene lookup returns CDR1 MNHGY and CDR2 SAAAGT.

The table lists this clone with a few counts. This chain links TRBV28 with TRBJ2-7; 10 bases map to TRBD1. V lost 8 bases to trimming and J lost 3 bases; unmatched junction nucleotides: 10. The CDR3 runs to 15 residues. Germline lookup yields CDR1 MDHEN and CDR2 SYDVKM. The CDR3, as DNA: TGTGCCAGCGCCACTCTAGGGACAGGGGACTACGAGCAGTACTTC. Translation: CASATLGTGDYEQYF.

This clone is classed as large. CDR3 coding DNA: TGTGCCAGTAGTAACAGGGCAGATACGCAGTATTTT. It encodes CASSNRADTQYF. J is TRBJ2-3 and V is TRBV19, with D tentatively TRBD1 (6 bases). The germline CDR1 and CDR2 sequences are LNHDA and SQIVND (reference sequence). The CDR3 runs 12 residues. Trimming shortened V by 4 bases and J by 4 bases, and 6 bases separated the two germline ends.

The chain is built from TRBV29-1 and TRBJ1-1; tentative D call: TRBD1 (6 bases). The CDR3 extends over 12 amino acids. Germline CDR1 reads SQVTM; CDR2 reads ANQGSEA. Trimming stripped 8 bases from V and 6 bases from J, with 16 bases between. CDR3 region: CSPNRELSEAFF. The CDR3 coding sequence is TGCAGCCCCAACAGGGAATTATCTGAAGCTTTCTTT.

This clone is medium-sized (0.01 to 0.1%) by share. Its ends do not fully match the called genes, so a read error is possible. This chain links TRBV11-3 with TRBJ2-7; a possible D gene is TRBD2 (6 bases). CDR3 length: 14 residues. In germline, CDR1 is SGHNT, CDR2 YENEEA. CDR3 sequence (DNA): TGTGCCAGCAGCTCGGGATCGGGAGTCTACGCGCAGTACTTC. This gives the protein CASSSGSGVYAQYF.

This clone has more than one count but fewer than ten. The chain carries TRBV28 and TRBJ2-5; D is possibly TRBD2 (6 bases). This CDR3 contains 13 residues. V was clipped by 8 bases and J by 4 bases, with 14 bases between them. The germline V gene has CDR1 MDHEN and CDR2 SYDVKM. CDR3 in DNA: TGTGCCAGCGGACTACCTGGGGGAGAGACCCAGTACTTC. This encodes CASGLPGGETQYF.

The chain carries TRBV11-3 and TRBJ2-2; D may be TRBD2 (6 bases). The V and J ends lost 5 bases and 3 bases respectively, with 13 bases between them. This CDR3 comprises 15 residues. Germline V gene sequence: CDR1 SGHNT, CDR2 YENEEA. CDR3 in DNA: TGTGCCAGCAGCGCGCGTGGCGGGGACACCGGGGAGCTGTTTTTT. This translates into CASSARGGDTGELFF.

This clone was counted between two and nine times. V and J are TRBV11-3 and TRBJ2-2, with D perhaps matching TRBD1 (5 bases). The germline V gene has CDR1 SGHNT and CDR2 YENEEA. This CDR3 is built from 16 residues. V lost 3 bases and J 2 bases, leaving 13 bases between the germline ends. The CDR3 DNA reads as TGTGCCAGCAGCTTGGAAGCAGGGCTTAACACCGGGGAGCTGTTTTTT. As protein: CASSLEAGLNTGELFF.

This chain links TRBV14 with TRBJ2-3; 7 bases match TRBD1. Germline values: CDR1 SGHDN, CDR2 FVKESK. The trim removed 4 bases at V and 9 bases at J, leaving 4 bases unmatched. The CDR3 is 12 amino acids. CDR3 sequence reads: CASSLRGYTQYF. CDR3 DNA: TGTGCCAGCAGCCTCAGGGGGTACACGCAGTATTTT.

This clone appeared a few times. CDR3: CASSPPTGTSGANVLTF. CDR3 bases: TGTGCCAGCTCACCACCTACCGGGACCTCTGGGGCCAACGTCCTGACTTTC. The chain has TRBV18 and TRBJ2-6, with D perhaps matching TRBD1 or TRBD2 (5 bases each). The ends were cut back, 0 bases at V and 0 bases at J, with 9 bases in the middle. The CDR3 runs to 17 residues. The germline V gene has CDR1 KGHSH and CDR2 LQKENI.

This clone was seen a few times. This chain uses TRBV6-8 with TRBJ2-1; perhaps TRBD2 as D (5 bases). V lost 9 bases to trimming and J lost 0 bases, with 12 bases between them. CDR1 and CDR2 (germline): MNHGY, SAAAGT. CDR3 length: 14 residues. The CDR3 DNA sequence: TGTGCCAGTAACTTAGCGAGCTCCTACAATGAGCAGTTCTTC. Amino acids: CASNLASSYNEQFF.

This clone has only a few counts. The chain employs TRBV1 and TRBJ2-1; whether TRBD2, the table's D call, matches the DNA was not checked. TRBV1 is reported as a pseudogene. The length of the CDR3 is 19 residues. The CDR3 region has the DNA TGCGCCAGCAGCCAAGAATCTCGCGGCAGCGGGGTCCCCTACAATGAGCAGTTCTTC. Its protein is CASSQESRGSGVPYNEQFF.

The chain combines TRBV23-1 with TRBJ1-1; D remains ambiguous. TRBV23-1 is sorted into the ORF group, with uncertain function. V lost 0 bases to trimming and J lost 4 bases, with 9 bases between them. The CDR3 runs 14 residues. Here the CDR3 DNA reads TGCGCCAGCAGTCAATCATGGGTAGGCACTGAAGCTTTCTTT. This sequence encodes CASSQSWVGTEAFF.

V is TRBV11-3 and J is TRBJ2-1; D is uncertain. Germline CDR1 is SGHNT and CDR2 is YENEEA. V was clipped by 5 bases and J by 7 bases, with 15 bases between them. The CDR3 covers 14 residues. The CDR3 DNA reads as TGTGCCAGCAGCCGCCCAAGAGGAGATAATGAGCAGTTCTTC. Translating it yields CASSRPRGDNEQFF.

This clone has more than one count but fewer than ten. This chain uses TRBV6-8 with TRBJ2-3, with D possibly being TRBD1 (5 bases). Germline V CDR1 and CDR2: MNHGY, SAAAGT. V lost 7 bases, J lost 0 bases, and 14 bases lay in between. This CDR3 contains 15 residues. CDR3 coding DNA: TGTGCCAGCACCGACAGAGAGTTTAGCACAGATACGCAGTATTTT. Translated: CASTDREFSTDTQYF.

This clone has more than one count but fewer than ten. The chain joins TRBV6-8 to TRBJ2-7; D ambiguous. The CDR3 is made up of 12 amino acids. Germline V gene sequence: CDR1 MNHGY, CDR2 SAAAGT. The ends were cut back, 0 bases at V and 3 bases at J, with 3 bases in the middle. This chain's CDR3 is CASSYSDYEQYF. CDR3 DNA sequence: TGTGCCAGCAGTTACTCGGACTACGAGCAGTACTTC.

This clone was picked up a small number of times. The chain is built from TRBV6-8 and TRBJ2-3; TRBD2 is a possible D gene (6 bases). Germline-derived CDR1 and CDR2 are MNHGY and SAAAGT. Trimming left V 11 bases short and J 1 base short, with 10 bases between. The CDR3 sequence is 12 residues long. DNA for the CDR3: TGTGCCGCCGGGAGAGGCACAGATACGCAGTATTTT. This encodes CAAGRGTDTQYF.

J is TRBJ2-5 and V is TRBV28; D unresolved. The CDR3 is 14 amino acids. Germline V gene data show CDR1 as MDHEN and CDR2 as SYDVKM. The germline V and J ends were trimmed by 4 bases and 4 bases, with 13 bases remaining between them. This CDR3 is CASSSGSRPETQYF. Written as DNA, the CDR3 is TGTGCCAGCAGTTCGGGTTCTCGGCCAGAGACCCAGTACTTC.

The chain joins TRBV11-3 to TRBJ2-7; 12 nucleotides align to TRBD2. The V gene end was trimmed by 3 bases and the J gene end by 4 bases; junction bases not matched to a gene: 4. CDR3 length: 15 amino acids. The germline V gene encodes CDR1 SGHNT and CDR2 YENEEA. In nucleotides, the CDR3 is TGTGCCAGCAGCTTCCAGACTAGCGGGAGTTACGAGCAGTACTTC. It encodes CASSFQTSGSYEQYF.

By proportion, this clone is medium-sized. The chain couples TRBV6-8 to TRBJ2-2; 11 nucleotides match TRBD2. CDR1 MNHGY and CDR2 SAAAGT come from the germline V gene. With 2 bases clipped from V and 4 bases from J, the junction kept 3 bases outside the gene matches. The CDR3 contains 16 residues. CDR3: CASSYPTSGSTGELFF. DNA for the CDR3: TGTGCCAGCAGTTACCCCACTAGCGGGAGCACCGGGGAGCTGTTTTTT.

This clone counts as medium-sized. CDR3 loop: CASSPGQGRGQNTEAFF. As DNA, the CDR3 is TGTGCCAGCAGCCCGGGACAGGGCAGGGGACAGAACACTGAAGCTTTCTTT. The gene calls are TRBV11-3 and TRBJ1-1; TRBD1 matches 9 bases. There are 17 residues in the CDR3. Germline CDR1 and CDR2: SGHNT and YENEEA. The J segment lost 1 base and the V segment lost 5 bases, leaving 11 bases of the junction unmatched.